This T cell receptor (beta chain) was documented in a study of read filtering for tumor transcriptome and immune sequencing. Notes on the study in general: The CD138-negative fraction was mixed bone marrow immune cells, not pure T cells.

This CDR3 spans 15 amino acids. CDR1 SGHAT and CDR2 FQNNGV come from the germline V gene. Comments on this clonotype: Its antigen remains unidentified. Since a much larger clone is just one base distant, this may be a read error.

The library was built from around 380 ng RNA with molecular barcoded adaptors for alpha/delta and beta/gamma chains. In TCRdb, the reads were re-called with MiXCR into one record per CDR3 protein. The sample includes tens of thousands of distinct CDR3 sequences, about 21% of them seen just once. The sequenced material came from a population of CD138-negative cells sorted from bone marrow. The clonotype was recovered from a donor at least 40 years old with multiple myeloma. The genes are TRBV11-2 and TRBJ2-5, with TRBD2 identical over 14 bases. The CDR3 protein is CTSSRTSGRLETQYF. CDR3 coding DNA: TGTACCAGCAGCCGGACTAGCGGGAGGTTGGAGACCCAGTACTTC.